Presented here are 7 T cell receptor beta chains from one specimen sequenced in a study of CD8+ T cells in alopecia areata. Collection of lesional scalp punch biopsies and peripheral blood was performed in alopecia areata patients. Investigators isolated RNA and reverse transcribed it into cDNA to act as the sequencing template. Data came from immunoSEQ multiplex PCR; TCRdb stores just in-frame clones and leaves some out. This table holds about 12,000 clones, around three fifths found once. Sequenced input: skin. Every receptor here comes from a human donor with alopecia areata.

This chain links TRBV4-2 with TRBJ1-3, with D unresolved. Germline values: CDR1 LGHNA, CDR2 YNFKEQ. Trimming pared 0 bases from V and 0 bases from J, leaving 15 bases between. The CDR3 sequence is 18 residues long. The CDR3 DNA reads as TGTGCCAGCAGCCAAGACCGGCGAGGCAGCCACTCTGGAAACACCATATATTTT. Encoded protein: CASSQDRRGSHSGNTIYF.

The chain couples TRBV7-2 to TRBJ2-1, with a tentative D call TRBD2 (8 bases). The CDR3 loop spans 16 amino acids. The germline CDR1 and CDR2 sequences are SGHTA and FQGNSA. Trimming took off 5 bases at V and 4 bases at J, with 18 bases between the two ends. The CDR3 here is CASSPNAGGQYNEQFF. The CDR3 nucleotides are TGTGCCAGCAGCCCCAATGCGGGGGGACAGTACAATGAGCAGTTCTTC.

The chain joins TRBV28 to TRBJ2-7, with D perhaps TRBD1 (6 bases). V lost 6 bases to trimming and J lost 5 bases, with 20 bases between them. Germline loops: CDR1 MDHEN, CDR2 SYDVKM. The CDR3 length is 15 residues. The CDR3: CASSSRGAGVHEQYF. CDR3 nucleotide sequence: TGTGCCAGCAGCTCCCGGGGAGCAGGGGTCCACGAGCAGTACTTC.

The genes are TRBV28 and TRBJ2-7; maybe TRBD1 (6 bases). CDR1 and CDR2 (germline): MDHEN, SYDVKM. The CDR3 runs to 17 residues. Trimming shortened V by 5 bases and J by 9 bases, and 29 bases separated the two germline ends. CDR3 nucleotides: TGTGCCAGCAGTACCGGGACAAATGCAGCGCAACTAGTCTTGCAGTACTTC. It translates to CASSTGTNAAQLVLQYF.

The V call is TRBV5-4, the J call TRBJ2-3; 8 nucleotides align to TRBD2. V lost 4 bases and J lost 3; bases outside the gene matches: 10. The germline V gene has CDR1 SGHNT and CDR2 YYREEE (reference sequence). This CDR3 region has 16 residues. CDR3 sequence reads: CASSQFTSGRTDTQYF. The DNA for the CDR3 is TGTGCCAGCAGCCAATTCACTAGCGGCAGAACAGATACGCAGTATTTT.

J is TRBJ2-7 and V is TRBV6-5; 7 nucleotides line up with TRBD2. The CDR3 consists of 15 residues. The germline V gene has CDR1 MNHEY and CDR2 SVGAGI. The V and J ends lost 6 bases and 9 bases, in that order; junction bases with no gene match: 17. The DNA for the CDR3 is TGTGCCAGCAGCCGAGGTACTGGGCTGCCTAGCGGGCAGTACTTC. The encoded protein is CASSRGTGLPSGQYF.

CDR3 in DNA: TGTGCCAGCAGCTGGGGACAGGGGCAAGGAAACACCATATATTTT. It encodes CASSWGQGQGNTIYF. The chain combines TRBV5-6 with TRBJ1-3; 10 nucleotides line up with TRBD1. Trimming removed 3 bases from V and 4 bases from J; junction bases left unmatched: 4. CDR1 SGHDT and CDR2 YYEEEE come from the germline V gene. CDR3 length: 15 residues.